This record concerns one TCR beta chain sequence. Its antigen is not known. The ends were cut back, 5 bases at V and 7 bases at J, with 8 bases in the middle. Germline loops: CDR1 SGHAT, CDR2 FQNNGV. The CDR3 length is 12 residues. Amplified TCR beta CDR3 regions came from RNA transcripts. When the TCR CDR3 underwent first-round RT-PCR, the HTBI primer set was used. TCRdb re-called the multiplex PCR reads through MiXCR, storing one row per CDR3 protein. Altogether around 700,000 distinct CDR3 sequences are present, over 15% being singletons, with the ten largest covering 16%. This specimen comes from a study of T cells in Graves' hyperthyroidism and ophthalmopathy. Study outcomes and limitations: Blood also held most thyroid clonotypes expanded beyond 0.001.

This sequence joins TRBV11-2 and TRBJ2-2, with D unclear. This clonotype originated in a woman aged 50 to 60 with Graves' hyperthyroidism that later progressed to Graves' ophthalmopathy. Sequencing used blood. The CDR3 loop is CASSHLHGELFF. Written as DNA, the CDR3 is TGTGCCAGCAGCCATCTCCACGGGGAGCTGTTTTTT.